The 24 T cell receptor beta chains given below trace back to one sample, sequenced in a study of blood T cell repertoires in COVID-19. Only in-frame clones appear in the TCRdb table, and some are missing; sequencing was by immunoSEQ multiplex PCR. There are just under 350,000 clones in the sample; about four fifths occur only once, and 2.5% to 3.5% lies in the top ten. The sequencing sample was made of peripheral blood. Receptors originate from a young man with active or convalescent COVID-19.

The V and J genes are TRBV5-1 and TRBJ2-5; a weak D match, TRBD2 (5 bases). The V end was cut by 5 bases, the J end by 2 bases, with 10 bases between. This CDR3 has 13 amino acids. CDR1 and CDR2 (germline): SGHRS, YFSETQ. CDR3 region: CASRPGGQETQYF. CDR3 nucleotide sequence: TGCGCCAGCAGACCAGGCGGGCAAGAGACCCAGTACTTC.

The rearrangement uses TRBV18 and TRBJ1-2, with a tentative D call TRBD1 (5 bases). CDR1 is KGHSH and CDR2 is LQKENI in the germline V gene. The CDR3 extends over 20 amino acids. V was pared by 0 bases and J by 0 bases, with 23 bases between. The CDR3 sequence is CASSPPGVSREGRTNYGYTF. DNA for the CDR3: TGTGCCAGCTCACCACCGGGAGTTTCGAGGGAGGGACGCACTAACTATGGCTACACCTTC.

As for this clone: Because the CDR3's place on the DNA is in doubt, the DNA is left out and the CDR3 is given as listed by TCRdb. The rearrangement uses TRBV5-1 and TRBJ2-7; the D segment call TRBD1 is taken from the table without a DNA check. CDR1 is SGHRS, CDR2 YFSETQ, per germline. The CDR3 totals 14 residues, both ends included. The chain's CDR3 is CASSFGQGTVIEYF.

This clone was recorded only once. The V gene is TRBV7-3, the J gene TRBJ1-4; D might be TRBD1 (5 bases). In germline, CDR1 is SGHTA, CDR2 FQGTGA. Trimming removed 6 bases from V and 5 bases from J, with 10 bases in between. This CDR3 comprises 13 residues. The CDR3 DNA follows: TGTGCCAGCAGTCAAAACAGGAATGAAAAACTGTTTTTT. Translating gives CASSQNRNEKLFF.

V is TRBV28 and J is TRBJ2-1; D is uncertain. Looked up from germline, CDR1 is MDHEN and CDR2 is SYDVKM. The CDR3 consists of 16 residues. V lost 7 bases, J lost 0 bases, and 16 bases lay in between. The CDR3 DNA reads as TGTGCCAGCACCCTGCCCCTATCAAGCTCCTACAATGAGCAGTTCTTC. Its protein product is CASTLPLSSSYNEQFF.

CDR3 DNA: TGTGCCAGCAGCCGAGGGACAGGGTATTCACCCCTCCACTTT. Translated: CASSRGTGYSPLHF. The chain joins TRBV14 to TRBJ1-6; 9 bases align to TRBD1. The germline V gene encodes CDR1 SGHDN and CDR2 FVKESK. The J segment lost 8 bases and the V segment lost 4 bases, leaving 3 bases of the junction unmatched. CDR3 size: 14 residues.

The V gene is TRBV5-1, the J gene TRBJ1-3; tentatively, D is TRBD1 (5 bases). The CDR3 consists of 13 residues. Germline V gives CDR1 SGHRS, CDR2 YFSETQ. Trimming removed 5 bases at V and 7 bases at J, with 13 bases between. The chain's CDR3 is CASRRTGDNTIYF. CDR3 nucleotides: TGCGCCAGCAGAAGGACGGGGGATAACACCATATATTTT.

The chain recombines TRBV7-3 with TRBJ2-3; D is possibly TRBD2 (5 bases). In germline, CDR1 is SGHTA, CDR2 FQGTGA. There are 12 residues in the CDR3. V was clipped by 4 bases and J by 6 bases, with 8 bases between them. CDR3 nucleotides: TGTGCCAGCAGCTATGGCGGGGATACGCAGTATTTT. It is translated as CASSYGGDTQYF.

The chain has TRBV6-5 and TRBJ2-3; D is unclear. The CDR3 extends over 14 amino acids. The germline V gene has CDR1 MNHEY and CDR2 SVGAGI. The V gene lost 2 bases and the J gene lost 4 bases, with 10 bases spanning the gap. CDR3 protein: CASSYHLRSDTQYF. The CDR3 coding sequence is TGTGCCAGCAGTTACCACCTGAGGTCAGATACGCAGTATTTT.

This clone was counted a few times. The J gene is TRBJ2-5, the V gene TRBV19, with a weak D call TRBD2 (6 bases). Trimming took off 1 base at V and 5 bases at J, with 14 bases between the two ends. Germline V CDR1 and CDR2: LNHDA, SQIVND (reference sequence). The CDR3 contains 15 residues. The CDR3: CASSIGGGLGETQYF. CDR3 DNA sequence: TGTGCCAGTAGTATAGGAGGAGGGTTGGGGGAGACCCAGTACTTC.

The chain employs TRBV11-3 and TRBJ2-5; weak D call: TRBD1 (6 bases). CDR1 and CDR2 (germline): SGHNT, YENEEA. Deletions cut 7 bases from V and 2 bases from J, with 14 bases between. This CDR3 region has 14 residues. CDR3 protein: CASTSGQIQETQYF. As DNA, the CDR3 is TGTGCCAGCACCAGCGGACAGATTCAAGAGACCCAGTACTTC.

The chain has TRBV24-1 and TRBJ2-3; TRBD2 matches 11 bases. The CDR3 has 17 amino acids. J gave up 4 bases and V 4 bases, and 9 bases lay outside the gene matches. Germline CDR1 is KGHDR and CDR2 is SFDVKD. The CDR3 loop reads CATSDTVAGGRADTQYF. The CDR3 bases are TGTGCCACCAGTGACACCGTAGCGGGGGGGAGGGCAGATACGCAGTATTTT.

This clone is a singleton in its sample. The rearrangement joins TRBV5-1 to TRBJ2-7; D is possibly TRBD1 (5 bases). Germline CDR1 is SGHRS and CDR2 is YFSETQ. The CDR3 is 16 residues long. With 0 bases removed from V and 6 bases from J, the gap between germline ends came to 19 bases. The CDR3 is CASSLVPGQGQGEQYF. The CDR3 DNA follows: TGCGCCAGCAGCTTGGTGCCTGGGCAGGGTCAAGGCGAGCAGTACTTC.

The rearrangement joins TRBV15 to TRBJ2-1; the D gene is possibly TRBD1 (6 bases). CDR1 and CDR2 from the germline V gene are LNHNV and YYDKDF (reference sequence). The CDR3 runs to 16 residues. V was pared by 4 bases and J by 5 bases, with 18 bases between. CDR3 in DNA: TGTGCCACCAGCACCTTTCCTAGGGGGAATCACAATGAGCAGTTCTTC. Amino acid sequence: CATSTFPRGNHNEQFF. Combining the CDR3 with reference TRBV15 and TRBJ2-1 gives the whole variable domain DAMVIQNPRYQVTQFGKPVTLSCSQTLNHNVMYWYQQKSSQAPKLLFHYYDKDFNNEADTPDNFQSRRPNTSFCFLDIRSPGLGDTAMYLCATSTFPRGNHNEQFFGPGTRLTVL.

V gene TRBV11-3 combines with J gene TRBJ2-5; tentative D call: TRBD1 (6 bases). Deletions cut 5 bases from V and 2 bases from J, with 12 bases between. From germline, CDR1 is SGHNT and CDR2 YENEEA. The CDR3 extends over 14 amino acids. The CDR3 coding sequence is TGTGCCAGCAGCCCCCCTGGACAGCAAGAGACCCAGTACTTC. It is translated as CASSPPGQQETQYF.

V gene TRBV5-1 combines with J gene TRBJ2-5; no firm D call. The V gene's germline CDR1 is SGHRS and CDR2 YFSETQ. The CDR3 sequence is 14 residues long. V was trimmed by 4 bases and J by 5 bases, leaving 15 bases between them. In DNA, the CDR3 is TGCGCCAGCAGCCCCTCTAGTACGGCCGAGACCCAGTACTTC. Amino acids: CASSPSSTAETQYF. The full variable domain, completed using reference TRBV5-1 and TRBJ2-5, is KAGVTQTPRYLIKTRGQQVTLSCSPISGHRSVSWYQQTPGQGLQFLFEYFSETQRNKGNFPGRFSGRQFSNSRSEMNVSTLELGDSALYLCASSPSSTAETQYFGPGTRLLVL.

V usage is TRBV23-1 and J usage is TRBJ2-6; 9 nucleotides agree with TRBD1. TRBV23-1 is recorded as an ORF, its role being uncertain. Germline trimming cut 7 bases from V and 2 bases from J; bases unmatched to any gene: 18. CDR3 length: 20 amino acids. In DNA, the CDR3 is TGCGCCAGCATCAAATCCTCCCCCGGGACAGGGTTTACTGGGGCCAACGTCCTGACTTTC. It translates to CASIKSSPGTGFTGANVLTF.

In its sample, this clone was seen a few times. This chain links TRBV11-3 with TRBJ1-3; the D gene is possibly TRBD1 (6 bases). Germline V gives CDR1 SGHNT, CDR2 YENEEA. Trimming stripped 5 bases from V and 3 bases from J, with 14 bases between. The CDR3 consists of 15 residues. The CDR3 here is CASSPDRRFGNTIYF. DNA of the CDR3: TGTGCCAGCAGCCCCGACAGGAGGTTTGGAAACACCATATATTTT.

The chain combines TRBV12-3 or TRBV12-4 with TRBJ1-1, with 7 nucleotides matching TRBD1. The length of the CDR3 is 12 residues. Trimming at V came to 6 bases and at J to 8 bases, leaving 6 bases not matched to a gene. CDR3 residues: CASRLMTGEAFF. The DNA of the CDR3 is TGTGCCAGCAGGCTGATGACAGGGGAAGCTTTCTTT.

This chain joins TRBV6-5 and TRBJ2-7, with 7 nucleotides matching TRBD2. Germline-derived CDR1 and CDR2 are MNHEY and SVGAGI. Trimming removed 4 bases from V and 2 bases from J; junction bases left unmatched: 5. This CDR3 has 14 amino acids. As DNA, the CDR3 is TGTGCCAGCAGTTCCGCGGGACTACCCTACGAGCAGTACTTC. Translation: CASSSAGLPYEQYF.

The chain uses TRBV11-1 and TRBJ2-3, with D possibly being TRBD1 (6 bases). This CDR3 is 16 amino acids long. The V gene's germline CDR1 is SGHAT and CDR2 FQDESV (reference sequence). Trimming took 1 base from V and 4 from J, leaving 15 bases between them. The CDR3 is CASSLEELPGADTQYF. For the CDR3, the DNA is TGTGCCAGCAGCTTAGAAGAACTTCCAGGGGCAGATACGCAGTATTTT.

The chain links TRBV7-6 to TRBJ1-6, with D maybe TRBD1 (5 bases). The CDR3 is 15 amino acids. CDR1 and CDR2 (germline): SGHVS, FNYEAQ. The V and J ends lost 6 bases and 4 bases respectively, with 13 bases between them. CDR3 sequence: CASRKTGGYNSPLHF. The CDR3 nucleotides are TGTGCCAGCAGAAAAACGGGGGGGTATAATTCACCCCTCCACTTT. Full variable domain (missing parts from reference TRBV7-6 and TRBJ1-6): GAGVSQSPRYKVTKRGQDVALRCDPISGHVSLYWYRQALGQGPEFLTYFNYEAQQDKSGLPNDRFSAERPEGSISTLTIQRTEQRDSAMYRCASRKTGGYNSPLHFGNGTRLTVT.

This clone was observed a handful of times. The chain has TRBV7-9 and TRBJ2-1, with D unclear. Germline V gene sequence: CDR1 SEHNR, CDR2 FQNEAQ (reference sequence). The CDR3 runs 16 residues. Trimming shortened V by 2 bases and J by 0 bases, and 11 bases separated the two germline ends. CDR3 protein: CASSLPGGLSYNEQFF. The CDR3 bases are TGTGCCAGCAGCTTACCCGGCGGCCTCTCCTACAATGAGCAGTTCTTC.

The rearrangement joins TRBV24-1 to TRBJ2-1, with 8 bases identical to TRBD2. This CDR3 contains 14 residues. With 5 bases clipped from V and 7 bases from J, the junction kept 6 bases outside the gene matches. Germline CDR1 KGHDR, CDR2 SFDVKD. The CDR3 spells CATSGTSGPNEQFF. In nucleotides, the CDR3 is TGTGCCACCAGTGGTACTAGCGGACCAAATGAGCAGTTCTTC.